Shown below are 26 T cell receptor beta chains from a single sample sequenced in a study of blood T cell repertoires in COVID-19. Profiling relied on immunoSEQ multiplex PCR, and the TCRdb table lists in-frame clones only, not all of them. Of more than 110,000 clones in the sample, about 82% were seen once. Material: peripheral blood. The receptors derive from a man in his fifties with acute or convalescent COVID-19.

This clone was seen a few times. V gene TRBV6-5 combines with J gene TRBJ2-1, with 10 bases lining up with TRBD2. This CDR3 is built from 14 residues. Germline V gene data show CDR1 as MNHEY and CDR2 as SVGAGI. Germline trimming cut 5 bases from V and 5 bases from J; bases unmatched to any gene: 3. Written as DNA, the CDR3 is TGTGCCAGCAGTCTAGCGGGGGCGAACAATGAGCAGTTCTTC. Its protein product is CASSLAGANNEQFF.

The rearrangement uses TRBV27 and TRBJ2-1, with D possibly being TRBD2 (5 bases). The V gene's germline CDR1 is MNHEY and CDR2 SMNVEV (reference sequence). The CDR3 extends over 15 amino acids. V lost 2 bases and J 2 bases, leaving 10 bases between the germline ends. CDR3 bases: TGTGCCAGCAGTTTACCGGCCGGGGCCTACAATGAGCAGTTCTTC. Translated, it gives CASSLPAGAYNEQFF.

The chain is built from TRBV28 and TRBJ2-2; the D gene is possibly TRBD2 (6 bases). The CDR3 extends over 14 amino acids. Germline loops: CDR1 MDHEN, CDR2 SYDVKM. V lost 6 bases, J lost 0 bases, and 8 bases lay in between. The CDR3 loop is CASSGGTNTGELFF. The CDR3 DNA follows: TGTGCCAGCAGCGGGGGTACGAACACCGGGGAGCTGTTTTTT.

This sequence joins TRBV2 and TRBJ1-6, with D possibly matching TRBD1 (5 bases). Germline V gives CDR1 SNHLY, CDR2 FYNNEI. Trimming took 5 bases from V and 14 from J, leaving 10 bases between them. The CDR3 contains 11 residues. CDR3 residues: CASSTPGALHF. The CDR3 nucleotides are TGTGCCAGCAGTACCCCGGGGGCCCTCCACTTT.

The chain has TRBV4-2 and TRBJ1-4; D remains unclear. CDR3 size: 16 residues. Germline CDR1 reads LGHNA; CDR2 reads YNFKEQ. Trimming pared 0 bases from V and 5 bases from J, leaving 13 bases between. The CDR3 nucleotides read TGTGCCAGCAGCCAAGATCCAACCAGTCGAAATGAAAAACTGTTTTTT. The encoded protein is CASSQDPTSRNEKLFF.

This clone has a handful of counts. The chain combines TRBV15 with TRBJ2-7, with D unresolved. Germline V lookup: CDR1 LNHNV, CDR2 YYDKDF (reference sequence). Trimming shortened V by 1 base and J by 4 bases, and 11 bases separated the two germline ends. There are 14 residues in the CDR3. The chain's CDR3 is CATSRGALSYEQYF. The CDR3 coding sequence is TGTGCCACCAGCAGAGGGGCCCTGAGTTACGAGCAGTACTTC.

The rearrangement joins TRBV7-9 to TRBJ2-7; the match to TRBD2 covers 8 bases. CDR3 length: 18 amino acids. Per the germline V gene, CDR1 is SEHNR and CDR2 is FQNEAQ (reference sequence). V dropped 4 bases and J dropped 5; count of bases not matched to a gene: 19. CDR3 DNA sequence: TGTGCCAGCAGCTCCCGAGCGGGAGTCCCACCCTCCCCAGACGAGCAGTACTTC. This translates into CASSSRAGVPPSPDEQYF.

This clone was seen only a few times. The chain uses TRBV10-2 and TRBJ2-7, with TRBD1 matching 10 bases. Unmatched junction bases numbered 12, after V lost 8 bases and J lost 5 bases. The CDR3 has 15 residues. The germline V gene has CDR1 WSHSY and CDR2 SAAADI. The CDR3 protein is CASGSGTGVFHEQYF. CDR3 sequence (DNA): TGCGCCAGCGGAAGCGGGACAGGGGTTTTCCACGAGCAGTACTTC.

The chain has TRBV5-4 and TRBJ2-5, with 9 nucleotides matching TRBD2. CDR1 is SGHNT and CDR2 is YYREEE in the germline V gene (reference sequence). The J segment lost 1 base and the V segment lost 2 bases, leaving 6 bases of the junction unmatched. CDR3 length equals 16 residues. The CDR3 nucleotides are TGTGCCAGCAGCTTTGGGAGCGGGAGGTCCCAAGAGACCCAGTACTTC. Translation: CASSFGSGRSQETQYF.

This clone was detected only once. The chain couples TRBV28 to TRBJ2-1; D is possibly TRBD1 (7 bases). The germline CDR1 and CDR2 sequences are MDHEN and SYDVKM. The CDR3 length is 19 residues. Trimming took off 5 bases at V and 8 bases at J, with 31 bases between the two ends. The CDR3 reads CASSPSLGRGAQKPYEQFF. The DNA of the CDR3 is TGTGCCAGCAGTCCCTCCCTGGGCAGGGGGGCCCAAAAACCGTATGAGCAGTTCTTC.

The CDR3 DNA reads TGCGCCAGCAGTTGGGTAGCGGGAGGGAATGAGCAGTTCTTC. Protein: CASSWVAGGNEQFF. The chain recombines TRBV10-2 with TRBJ2-1; TRBD2 matches 11 bases. J was trimmed by 7 bases and V by 5 bases; bases with no gene match: 4. There are 14 residues in the CDR3. CDR1 WSHSY and CDR2 SAAADI come from the germline V gene.

This chain connects TRBV5-1 to TRBJ1-2; 8 bases align to TRBD1. The germline CDR1 and CDR2 sequences are SGHRS and YFSETQ. Trimming cost V 4 bases and J 8 bases; bases outside gene matches: 7. This CDR3 has 13 amino acids. The DNA of the CDR3 is TGCGCCAGCAGCCCTGGACAGGGAGTCGGCTACACCTTC. As protein: CASSPGQGVGYTF.

J is TRBJ2-1 and V is TRBV27; 7 nucleotides line up with TRBD2. V was pared by 0 bases and J by 5 bases, with 4 bases of the junction left unmatched. Germline V CDR1 and CDR2: MNHEY, SMNVEV (reference sequence). This CDR3 is 15 amino acids long. This chain's CDR3 is CASSLSGRHNNEQFF. In DNA form, the CDR3 reads TGTGCCAGCAGTTTATCCGGGAGGCATAACAATGAGCAGTTCTTC.

The chain carries TRBV7-9 and TRBJ1-4; D not certain. The CDR3 consists of 19 residues. Trimming left V 5 bases short and J 0 bases short, with 22 bases between. CDR1 is SEHNR, CDR2 FQNEAQ, per germline (reference sequence). CDR3 sequence: CASSPPDLTGGPTNEKLFF. The CDR3 DNA follows: TGTGCCAGCAGCCCTCCCGACTTGACGGGAGGTCCAACTAATGAAAAACTGTTTTTT.

V and J are TRBV27 and TRBJ2-3; 13 nucleotides line up with TRBD2. Germline-derived CDR1 and CDR2 are MNHEY and SMNVEV (reference sequence). With 6 bases clipped from V and 7 bases from J, the junction kept 10 bases outside the gene matches. This CDR3 spans 16 amino acids. The CDR3: CASSLRLAGGLYTQYF. In DNA, the CDR3 is TGTGCCAGCAGCTTGAGACTAGCGGGGGGCCTTTATACGCAGTATTTT.

The V and J genes are TRBV12-3 or TRBV12-4 and TRBJ2-3; tentative D call: TRBD2 (5 bases). The CDR3 length is 13 residues. Trimming removed 1 base at V and 6 bases at J, with 8 bases between. CDR3 bases: TGTGCCAGCAGTTTAGTACCGGGGGATACGCAGTATTTT. Amino acid sequence: CASSLVPGDTQYF.

This rearrangement joins TRBV4-2 to TRBJ2-3; possible D gene TRBD2, 5 bases. In germline, CDR1 is LGHNA, CDR2 YNFKEQ. The CDR3 extends over 15 amino acids. Trimming pared 0 bases from V and 6 bases from J, leaving 13 bases between. The CDR3 bases are TGTGCCAGCAGCCAAGAACCCCTAGCCCCCGATACGCAGTATTTT. Its translation is CASSQEPLAPDTQYF.

The chain employs TRBV7-3 and TRBJ2-3, with 11 bases identical to TRBD2. J lost 6 bases, V lost 5 bases, and 7 bases had no gene match. The CDR3 covers 15 residues. Germline V lookup: CDR1 SGHTA, CDR2 FQGTGA. The CDR3 coding sequence is TGTGCCAGCAGCCTTAGCGGGAGGGCCTCGGATACGCAGTATTTT. Translated, it gives CASSLSGRASDTQYF.

The chain carries TRBV29-1 and TRBJ2-1; 9 nucleotides align to TRBD2. Germline lookup yields CDR1 SQVTM and CDR2 ANQGSEA. The CDR3 covers 15 residues. With 2 bases clipped from V and 9 bases from J, the junction kept 11 bases outside the gene matches. The CDR3 reads CSVENSAGGRSEQFF. The CDR3 DNA sequence: TGCAGCGTTGAAAACTCGGCGGGAGGGCGGTCTGAGCAGTTCTTC.

The J gene is TRBJ1-1, the V gene TRBV18; D is unclear. V was cut by 6 bases and J by 1 base, with 9 bases left in between. CDR1 and CDR2 from the germline V gene are KGHSH and LQKENI. This CDR3 region has 13 residues. CDR3 DNA: TGTGCCAGCTCCCTAACTCAGAACACTGAAGCTTTCTTT. It codes for CASSLTQNTEAFF.

The rearrangement joins TRBV12-3 or TRBV12-4 to TRBJ1-5; D is unresolved. The CDR3 is made up of 12 amino acids. Trimming pared 7 bases from V and 5 bases from J, leaving 9 bases between. The CDR3: CASTEGYQPQHF. DNA of the CDR3: TGTGCCAGCACCGAGGGATATCAGCCCCAGCATTTT.

The chain combines TRBV27 with TRBJ1-6; D perhaps matches TRBD1 (6 bases). The germline V gene encodes CDR1 MNHEY and CDR2 SMNVEV (reference sequence). V was trimmed by 0 bases and J by 10 bases, leaving 13 bases between them. This CDR3 has 15 residues. The CDR3 sequence: CASSLSVVRGSPLHF. The CDR3 DNA reads as TGTGCCAGCAGTTTATCTGTCGTCAGGGGCTCACCCCTCCACTTT.

The chain links TRBV5-1 to TRBJ1-2; 9 bases map to TRBD1. The CDR3 consists of 12 residues. The V gene end was trimmed by 4 bases and the J gene end by 5 bases; junction bases not matched to a gene: 0. The germline V gene encodes CDR1 SGHRS and CDR2 YFSETQ. CDR3 loop: CASSGQGYGYTF. For the CDR3, the DNA is TGCGCCAGCAGCGGACAGGGGTATGGCTACACCTTC.

This chain uses TRBV7-9 with TRBJ2-7; 9 bases are a match to TRBD1. Germline V gene sequence: CDR1 SEHNR, CDR2 FQNEAQ (reference sequence). This CDR3 spans 16 amino acids. Trimming took 5 bases from V and 4 from J; bases not matched to a gene: 12. CDR3 amino acids: CASSRLSGQGSYEQYF. The CDR3 bases are TGTGCCAGCAGCCGTCTGTCGGGACAGGGTTCGTACGAGCAGTACTTC.

J is TRBJ1-3 and V is TRBV9; 7 positions match TRBD1. This CDR3 is 13 amino acids long. The junction had 4 bases not matched to a gene; V was cut back by 6 bases and J by 4 bases. Germline-derived CDR1 and CDR2 are SGDLS and YYNGEE. The CDR3 bases are TGTGCCAGCAAGAGGGGGCTCGGAAACACCATATATTTT. Residues: CASKRGLGNTIYF.

The rearrangement links TRBV7-9 to TRBJ1-6; TRBD1 agrees at 10 bases. Per the germline V gene, CDR1 is SEHNR and CDR2 is FQNEAQ (reference sequence). The V gene end was trimmed by 5 bases and the J gene end by 9 bases; junction bases not matched to a gene: 10. This CDR3 comprises 16 residues. In DNA form, the CDR3 reads TGTGCCAGCAGCCCGGTGGGCGGGACAGGGGCTTCACCCCTCCACTTT. It is translated as CASSPVGGTGASPLHF.